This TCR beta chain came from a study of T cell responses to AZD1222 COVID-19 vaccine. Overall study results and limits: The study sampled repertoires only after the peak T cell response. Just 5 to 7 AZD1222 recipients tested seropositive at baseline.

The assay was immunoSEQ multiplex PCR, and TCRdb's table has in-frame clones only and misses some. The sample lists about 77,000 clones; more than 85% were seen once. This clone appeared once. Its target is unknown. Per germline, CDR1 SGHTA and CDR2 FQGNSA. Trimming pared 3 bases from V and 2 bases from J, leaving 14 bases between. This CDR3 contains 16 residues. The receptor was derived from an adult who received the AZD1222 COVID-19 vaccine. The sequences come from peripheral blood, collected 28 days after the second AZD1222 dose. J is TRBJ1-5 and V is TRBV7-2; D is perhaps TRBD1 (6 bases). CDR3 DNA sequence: TGTGCCAGCAGCTTTCAGGTAGCAGGGGGCAATCAGCCCCAGCATTTT. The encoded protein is CASSFQVAGGNQPQHF.